These 27 T cell receptor beta chains share one sample of origin, sequenced in a study of shared clonotypes between healthy human individuals. Sequencing used immunoSEQ multiplex PCR; TCRdb keeps in-frame clones, though not all of them. The sample holds roughly 2,300,000 clones, about nine tenths seen once. Sample: naive CD4+ T cells from PBMCs. Indicated subset: CD45RA+ positively selected. These receptors were collected from a young man in good health. Some clones in this sample may be carry-over from other donors' samples.

This clone has only one observation. This chain uses TRBV6-5 with TRBJ2-3; 12 nucleotides match TRBD2. CDR3 length equals 15 residues. With V trimmed by 2 bases and J by 6 bases, 3 bases remained unmatched. CDR1 MNHEY and CDR2 SVGAGI come from the germline V gene. The CDR3 region is CASSYRGTSGDTQYF. CDR3 DNA: TGTGCCAGCAGTTACAGGGGGACTAGCGGGGATACGCAGTATTTT.

This chain connects TRBV29-1 to TRBJ2-3; D unclear. Germline assignment: CDR1 SQVTM and CDR2 ANQGSEA. The CDR3 sequence is 15 residues long. The ends were cut back, 4 bases at V and 0 bases at J, with 14 bases in the middle. The CDR3 coding sequence is TGCAGCGTTGCGGGCTGGAAAGGGAGCACAGATACGCAGTATTTT. Its translation: CSVAGWKGSTDTQYF.

The chain couples TRBV4-1 to TRBJ1-6; no clear D gene. Trimming took off 0 bases at V and 15 bases at J, with 18 bases between the two ends. This CDR3 has 15 amino acids. Germline CDR1 and CDR2: MGHRA and YSYEKL. CDR3 nucleotides: TGCGCCAGCAGCCAAGATCGCACCGTTGGGGAGTTCCTCCACTTT. The encoded protein is CASSQDRTVGEFLHF.

The chain uses TRBV21-1 and TRBJ1-1; TRBD1 is the table's D call and was not checked against the DNA. TRBV21-1 is a listed pseudogene. This CDR3 spans 14 amino acids. The CDR3 region is CASTTAGTEAEAFF. In DNA, the CDR3 is TGTGCCAGCACCACAGCCGGGACAGAAGCAGAAGCTTTCTTT.

This sequence joins TRBV27 and TRBJ2-2; 7 bases agree with TRBD1. Trimming removed 2 bases from V and 10 bases from J; junction bases left unmatched: 16. Germline CDR1 and CDR2: MNHEY and SMNVEV (reference sequence). This CDR3 comprises 17 residues. The CDR3 DNA is TGTGCCAGCAGTTTAATCCTCTCGACAGGGAAAATGGCGGAGCTGTTTTTT. It is translated as CASSLILSTGKMAELFF.

The table lists this clone with a few counts. The chain uses TRBV6-6 and TRBJ1-2; perhaps TRBD1 as D (6 bases). This CDR3 has 15 amino acids. V lost 2 bases and J lost 0, with 10 bases in between. Germline V lookup: CDR1 MNHNY, CDR2 SVGAGI (reference sequence). Written as DNA, the CDR3 is TGTGCCAGCAGTTACCCAACAGGGACTAACTATGGCTACACCTTC. Translated, it gives CASSYPTGTNYGYTF.

The V and J genes are TRBV30 and TRBJ2-7; tentatively, D is TRBD1 (5 bases). The CDR3 sequence is 16 residues long. Per germline, CDR1 GTSNPN and CDR2 SVGIG (reference sequence). V shed 2 bases and J shed 0 bases, with 17 bases lying between them. As DNA, the CDR3 is TGTGCCTGGAGTATGGACGGACACAAGAGCTCCTACGAGCAGTACTTC. This translates into CAWSMDGHKSSYEQYF. The variable domain in full, with the rest retrieved from reference TRBV30 and TRBJ2-7, is SQTIHQWPATLVQPVGSPLSLECTVEGTSNPNLYWYRQAAGRGLQLLFYSVGIGQISSEVPQNLSASRPQDRQFILSSKKLLLSDSGFYLCAWSMDGHKSSYEQYFGPGTRLTVT.

V is TRBV10-3 and J is TRBJ1-5, with 10 nucleotides matching TRBD1. J lost 5 bases, V lost 3 bases, and 10 bases had no gene match. This CDR3 has 17 residues. CDR1 ENHRY and CDR2 SYGVKD come from the germline V gene. The DNA for the CDR3 is TGTGCCATCAGTGACCACGACAGGGGGCGGGGTGATCAGCCCCAGCATTTT. Its translation is CAISDHDRGRGDQPQHF.

This clone was observed once. The chain uses TRBV19 and TRBJ2-3, with D perhaps matching TRBD1 (6 bases). V gave up 3 bases and J gave up 1 base, with 11 bases separating them. The CDR3 consists of 15 residues. Germline-derived CDR1 and CDR2 are LNHDA and SQIVND (reference sequence). CDR3 loop: CASSIYSGGTDTQYF. For the CDR3, the DNA is TGTGCCAGTAGTATTTATTCAGGGGGCACAGATACGCAGTATTTT.

The chain combines TRBV4-3 with TRBJ2-2; D is unresolved. This CDR3 region has 16 residues. Trimming pared 5 bases from V and 3 bases from J, leaving 16 bases between. Per germline, CDR1 LGHNA and CDR2 YSLEER. The CDR3 DNA sequence: TGCGCCAGCAGCGACCGGGCGACCCCGTACACCGGGGAGCTGTTTTTT. The encoded protein is CASSDRATPYTGELFF.

The rearrangement links TRBV6-6 to TRBJ1-4; D uncertain. Trimming took off 6 bases at V and 4 bases at J, with 6 bases between the two ends. The CDR3 consists of 12 residues. Germline-derived CDR1 and CDR2 are MNHNY and SVGAGI (reference sequence). The CDR3 loop reads CASRRFNEKLFF. The CDR3, as DNA: TGTGCCAGCAGACGGTTTAATGAAAAACTGTTTTTT.

Comment on this clone: The sample holds other DNA sequences that translate to the same CDR3. V and J are TRBV28 and TRBJ1-5, with unresolved D. Trimming removed 6 bases at V and 4 bases at J, with 4 bases between. The length of the CDR3 is 11 residues. Germline lookup yields CDR1 MDHEN and CDR2 SYDVKM. The chain's CDR3 is CASRTNQPQHF. The CDR3 DNA sequence: TGTGCCAGCAGAACGAATCAGCCCCAGCATTTT.

The chain uses TRBV4-1 and TRBJ2-1; TRBD2 agrees at 10 bases. Per the germline V gene, CDR1 is MGHRA and CDR2 is YSYEKL. J gave up 0 bases and V 1 base, and 3 bases lay outside the gene matches. The CDR3 covers 17 residues. CDR3 sequence: CASSQVTSGASYNEQFF. The CDR3 DNA reads as TGCGCCAGCAGCCAAGTAACTAGCGGGGCCTCCTACAATGAGCAGTTCTTC.

The rearrangement uses TRBV10-3 and TRBJ1-4, with a tentative D call TRBD1 (5 bases). The V end lost 3 bases, the J end lost 7 bases, and 18 bases lay between the germline ends. The CDR3 covers 16 residues. CDR1 ENHRY and CDR2 SYGVKD come from the germline V gene. The chain's CDR3 is CAISESRAAGFEKLFF. The CDR3 DNA is TGTGCCATCAGTGAAAGCAGGGCCGCGGGTTTTGAAAAACTGTTTTTT.

This clone was counted a few times. The chain employs TRBV9 and TRBJ1-1; D not certain. The CDR3 is 13 amino acids. The germline V and J ends were trimmed by 4 bases and 2 bases, with 9 bases remaining between them. The V gene's germline CDR1 is SGDLS and CDR2 YYNGEE. CDR3 DNA: TGTGCCAGCAGCCCAACTCCAAACACTGAAGCTTTCTTT. Translated: CASSPTPNTEAFF.

The V call is TRBV29-1, the J call TRBJ1-1; D perhaps matches TRBD1 (6 bases). Germline-derived CDR1 and CDR2 are SQVTM and ANQGSEA. V lost 7 bases to trimming and J lost 4 bases, with 16 bases between them. The CDR3 runs 13 residues. For the CDR3, the DNA is TGCAGCGCCCCCGCGGCCAGGGGCACTGAAGCTTTCTTT. Its translation: CSAPAARGTEAFF. The whole variable domain, filled in from reference TRBV29-1 and TRBJ1-1, reads SAVISQKPSRDICQRGTSLTIQCQVDSQVTMMFWYRQQPGQSLTLIATANQGSEATYESGFVIDKFPISRPNLTFSTLTVSNMSPEDSSIYLCSAPAARGTEAFFGQGTRLTVV.

The V call is TRBV11-3, the J call TRBJ2-2; D gene ambiguous. Trimming cost V 2 bases and J 3 bases, with 4 bases left between them. Germline CDR1 and CDR2: SGHNT and YENEEA. The CDR3 has 13 amino acids. CDR3 sequence reads: CASSLQDTGELFF. The CDR3 nucleotides read TGTGCCAGCAGCTTACAAGACACCGGGGAGCTGTTTTTT.

V and J are TRBV11-2 and TRBJ2-5; possible D gene TRBD2, 6 bases. Deletions cut 1 base from V and 0 bases from J, with 6 bases between. The CDR3 is made up of 14 amino acids. Germline V lookup: CDR1 SGHAT, CDR2 FQNNGV. The CDR3 sequence is CASSLAGDQETQYF. The DNA for the CDR3 is TGTGCCAGCAGCTTAGCGGGGGACCAAGAGACCCAGTACTTC. Full variable domain (outside the CDR3, taken from reference TRBV11-2 and TRBJ2-5): EAGVAQSPRYKIIEKRQSVAFWCNPISGHATLYWYQQILGQGPKLLIQFQNNGVVDDSQLPKDRFSAERLKGVDSTLKIQPAKLEDSAVYLCASSLAGDQETQYFGPGTRLLVL.

This clone is a singleton in its sample. The V and J genes are TRBV7-6 and TRBJ2-1, with 7 positions matching TRBD1. V lost 4 bases and J lost 2; bases outside the gene matches: 8. The CDR3 extends over 16 amino acids. Germline CDR1 reads SGHVS; CDR2 reads FNYEAQ. CDR3 DNA: TGTGCCAGCAGCTCCCCACAGGGGTCTACCTACAATGAGCAGTTCTTC. Its translation is CASSSPQGSTYNEQFF.

As regards this clone: The sample holds other DNA sequences that translate to the same CDR3. The chain has TRBV5-1 and TRBJ1-2; no reliable D call. Germline lookup yields CDR1 SGHRS and CDR2 YFSETQ. The CDR3 extends over 13 amino acids. Trimming stripped 4 bases from V and 2 bases from J, with 9 bases between. In DNA, the CDR3 is TGCGCCAGCAGCCCGACCGAAAACTATGGCTACACCTTC. Translated, it gives CASSPTENYGYTF. Variable domain in full (rest from reference TRBV5-1 and TRBJ1-2): KAGVTQTPRYLIKTRGQQVTLSCSPISGHRSVSWYQQTPGQGLQFLFEYFSETQRNKGNFPGRFSGRQFSNSRSEMNVSTLELGDSALYLCASSPTENYGYTFGSGTRLTVV.

The rearrangement uses TRBV9 and TRBJ2-3, with D possibly TRBD2 on 5 matching bases. In germline, CDR1 is SGDLS, CDR2 YYNGEE. Between the trimmed V and J ends, which lost 0 bases and 0 bases, there was a span of 11 bases. This CDR3 comprises 16 residues. The CDR3 loop reads CASSVAGETSTDTQYF. In DNA, the CDR3 is TGTGCCAGCAGCGTAGCTGGGGAGACTAGCACAGATACGCAGTATTTT.

CDR3 loop: CASSLGGYSPQHF. The CDR3 DNA reads as TGTGCCAGCAGCTTAGGAGGGTATTCGCCCCAGCATTTT. This chain connects TRBV7-3 to TRBJ1-5; no definite D call. The CDR3 has 13 amino acids. Germline CDR1 SGHTA, CDR2 FQGTGA. Trimming removed 2 bases at V and 9 bases at J, with 11 bases between.

V gene TRBV28 combines with J gene TRBJ1-1; no clear D. The CDR3 totals 11 residues. V lost 7 bases and J 4 bases, leaving 7 bases between the germline ends. Germline CDR1 and CDR2: MDHEN and SYDVKM. DNA of the CDR3: TGTGCCAGCAACCAGTTCACTGAAGCTTTCTTT. The encoded protein is CASNQFTEAFF.

The chain recombines TRBV28 with TRBJ2-7, with D possibly matching TRBD2 (6 bases). The CDR3 length is 16 residues. Germline CDR1 is MDHEN and CDR2 is SYDVKM. Trimming shortened V by 0 bases and J by 7 bases, and 19 bases separated the two germline ends. The CDR3 loop reads CASSLWYTGVVLEQYF. The DNA of the CDR3 is TGTGCCAGCAGTTTATGGTACACGGGAGTAGTGTTGGAGCAGTACTTC.

The chain carries TRBV7-9 and TRBJ1-1; no firm D call. The CDR3 has 14 residues. V shed 5 bases and J shed 1 base, with 11 bases lying between them. Germline V gives CDR1 SEHNR, CDR2 FQNEAQ (reference sequence). CDR3 region: CASSRREGNTEAFF. CDR3 DNA: TGTGCCAGCAGCCGCCGGGAGGGGAACACTGAAGCTTTCTTT. Full variable domain (outside the CDR3, taken from reference TRBV7-9 and TRBJ1-1): DTGVSQNPRHKITKRGQNVTFRCDPISEHNRLYWYRQTLGQGPEFLTYFQNEAQLEKSRLLSDRFSAERPKGSFSTLEIQRTEQGDSAMYLCASSRREGNTEAFFGQGTRLTVV.

This chain joins TRBV7-2 and TRBJ1-2, with 7 nucleotides matching TRBD1. This CDR3 comprises 13 residues. V lost 0 bases, J lost 10 bases, and 5 bases stayed unmatched. Germline values: CDR1 SGHTA, CDR2 FQGNSA. The CDR3 here is CASSLAGTAIYTF. The CDR3 DNA reads TGTGCCAGCAGCTTAGCGGGGACAGCCATCTACACCTTC.

The V and J genes are TRBV5-1 and TRBJ2-3; D unresolved. This CDR3 comprises 14 residues. V was cut by 3 bases and J by 6 bases, with 14 bases left in between. Germline CDR1 is SGHRS and CDR2 is YFSETQ. The CDR3 DNA sequence: TGCGCCAGCAGCTCGAGCCGGATTGGGGATACGCAGTATTTT. Residues: CASSSSRIGDTQYF.